This T cell receptor beta chain was identified during a study of shared clonotypes between healthy human individuals. TCRdb's copy holds only in-frame clones and misses some; the assay was immunoSEQ multiplex PCR. Among about 2.3 million clones listed, 85% to 95% were seen once. The sequencing input was naive CD4+ T cells from PBMCs. The subset: CD45RA+ positively selected. The receptor comes from a man between 18 and 35 years old in good health. Some clones in this sample may be carry-over from other donors' samples.

CDR3 amino acids: CAWSVRELGLVGRRRSTDTQYF. The CDR3 DNA reads TGTGCCTGGAGTGTCAGAGAATTGGGACTAGTAGGTAGAAGGCGGAGCACAGATACGCAGTATTTT. The rearrangement joins TRBV30 to TRBJ2-3, with 8 bases aligning to TRBD2. The V and J ends lost 0 bases and 0 bases, in that order; junction bases with no gene match: 23. The CDR3 is 22 amino acids. Germline CDR1 GTSNPN, CDR2 SVGIG (reference sequence).